Detailed here is one T cell receptor beta chain. Antigen specificity is unknown. Trimming pared 2 bases from V and 0 bases from J, leaving 20 bases between. This CDR3 contains 18 residues. Per germline, CDR1 SGHTA and CDR2 FQGNSA. Roughly 10 milliliters of peripheral blood were drawn from each donor. Isolation yielded PBMCs, at least 6.5 million per sample, in every case. Primers used in a second PCR of about 6 to 12 cycles were a sample-barcoded 5' primer and a J-beta primer mix. One entry per CDR3 protein, called by TCRdb with MiXCR from the 5' RACE reads. The sample records roughly 500,000 distinct CDR3 sequences, 24% being singletons. This sample is drawn from a study of blood T cells in healthy people across ages. Study-wide points: Researchers judged that diversity estimates from one million T cells fell short of true values.

The sample was also reused in another study, on T cells of mothers and their children. That report notes: Every mother supplied over 8 million TCR beta CDR3 reads and every child some 3 million.

The source of this sequence is a boy between 10 and 17 years old in good health. This chain joins TRBV7-2 and TRBJ2-7; possibly TRBD1 for D (6 bases). The source material was blood. The CDR3 coding sequence is TGTGCCAGCAGCTTAATTCTCGTAATCAACAGGGTCTCCTACGAGCAGTACTTC. Its protein is CASSLILVINRVSYEQYF.